This T cell receptor (beta chain) appears in the sequencing data of a study of T cell responses to AZD1222 COVID-19 vaccine. Study conclusions and caveats: White British donors predominated, females outnumbered males, and clonal diversity was possibly underestimated. Rises in breadth and depth of Spike-specific TCRs came after two AZD1222 doses.

Sequencing used immunoSEQ multiplex PCR; TCRdb keeps in-frame clones, though not all of them. The table shows more than 95,000 clones, with roughly nine tenths occurring only once. In regard to this clone: Its antigen is unidentified.

The origin of this receptor is an adult in good health. Here the sequenced sample was peripheral blood, taken on day 0 of AZD1222 vaccination.

The CDR3 nucleotides are TGTGCCAGCAGTGAATACGGTCTGACCCAGTACTTC. It yields the protein CASSEYGLTQYF. The rearrangement links TRBV25-1 to TRBJ2-5; D uncertain. Trimming removed 0 bases from V and 7 bases from J, with 6 bases in between. This CDR3 contains 12 residues. Germline-derived CDR1 and CDR2 are MGHDK and SYGVNS.